This is a list of T cell receptor beta chains from one sample in a study of graft-versus-host responses after intestinal transplantation. TCRdb's copy holds only in-frame clones and misses some; the assay was immunoSEQ multiplex PCR. The sample shows tens of thousands of clones, approximately 90% of them seen only once. Sequenced material: PBMCs, taken 26 days after transplant. These receptor sequences come from a human patient who received an intestinal transplant, so some T cells may come from the graft donor. Both conserved end residues are part of each CDR3. D genes are given only for firm matches. Size tells how often a clone was seen (once, few, many) or the class of an expanded clone, and some rows leave it out.

size	J	V	D	DNA	CDR3
-	TRBJ1-2	TRBV15	TRBD1	TGTGCCACCAGCAGAGATCGGGGACAGGGGTTTTGGCTATTCTTC	CATSRDRGQGFWLFF
-	TRBJ2-1	TRBV6-1	-	TGTGCCAGCACTGGCAGAGTCCGGGACAATGAGCAGTTCTTC	CASTGRVRDNEQFF
-	TRBJ2-2	TRBV29-1	TRBD1	TGCAGCGTTCAGGTCGCAGGGGGGAACACCGGGGAGCTGTTTTTT	CSVQVAGGNTGELFF
-	TRBJ2-7	TRBV27	TRBD1	TGTGCCAGCAGTTTAACGGGACAGAGTTTCTACGAGCAGTACTTC	CASSLTGQSFYEQYF
-	TRBJ2-7	TRBV7-8	TRBD1	TGTGCCAGCAGCCGTCCCGACAGGGGGTCCTACGAGCAGTACTTC	CASSRPDRGSYEQYF
-	TRBJ1-2	TRBV5-1	TRBD1	TGCGCCAGCAGCTCCGGACAGGGGCTAAACTATGGCTACACCTTC	CASSSGQGLNYGYTF
few	TRBJ1-1	TRBV4-2	TRBD1	TGTGCCAGCAGCCCTGGGACAGCAGAAGCTTTCTTT	CASSPGTAEAFF
-	TRBJ1-1	TRBV12-5	TRBD1	TGTGCTAGTGGTTTGTGGGACAGGGACACTGAAGCTTTCTTT	CASGLWDRDTEAFF
-	TRBJ2-3	TRBV27	-	TGTGCCAGCAGTTTATTAAGCACAGATACGCAGTATTTT	CASSLLSTDTQYF
-	TRBJ2-1	TRBV5-8	TRBD1	TGTGCCAGCAGCTTGAGGGACAGGGTTTACAATGAGCAGTTCTTC	CASSLRDRVYNEQFF
-	TRBJ2-3	TRBV19	-	TGTGCCAGTAGTATTCTCCCAGGTTCGAGCACAGATACGCAGTATTTT	CASSILPGSSTDTQYF
once	TRBJ1-5	TRBV27	-	TGTGCCAGCAGTTTGAGGGTGCGGCAGCCCCAGCATTTT	CASSLRVRQPQHF
once	TRBJ2-3	TRBV11-2	TRBD2	TGTGCCAGCAGCCCGTCTGCGGGGGGGCGGACAGATACGCAGTATTTT	CASSPSAGGRTDTQYF
-	TRBJ1-1	TRBV11-2	-	TGTGCCAGCAGCTTAGTCGGGGGGATTGAAGCTTTCTTT	CASSLVGGIEAFF
-	TRBJ2-7	TRBV7-8	TRBD1	TGTGCCAGCAGCCCCCCCGACAGGGGTATAGAGCAGTACTTC	CASSPPDRGIEQYF
-	TRBJ1-4	TRBV13	-	TGTGCCAGCAGCTTAGGCCCCAGCGACAGGAATGAAAAACTGTTTTTT	CASSLGPSDRNEKLFF
once	TRBJ2-1	TRBV2	TRBD2	TGTGCCAGCAGTTTAACTAGCGGGAAAAATGAGCAGTTCTTC	CASSLTSGKNEQFF
-	TRBJ1-1	TRBV21-1	-	TGTGCCAGCAGCAAGTCCCATGTGAACTTCATGAACACTGAAGCTTTCTTT	CASSKSHVNFMNTEAFF
-	TRBJ1-2	TRBV5-1	-	TGCGCCAGCAGCTTGGCCGAGGCAGCTTTCTATGGCTACACCTTC	CASSLAEAAFYGYTF
-	TRBJ1-6	TRBV7-9	-	TGTGCCAGCATCTCTAGCCGGGACACCTATTCACCCCTCCACTTT	CASISSRDTYSPLHF
few	TRBJ1-4	TRBV5-6	TRBD1	TGTGCCAGCAGCTTTGGGACAGCCCAAAAACTGTTTTTT	CASSFGTAQKLFF
-	TRBJ2-7	TRBV19	TRBD1	TGTGCCAGTAGTATCCCAAACCTTGGGACAGGGACCTACGAGCAGTACTTC	CASSIPNLGTGTYEQYF
-	TRBJ1-6	TRBV27	TRBD1	TGTGCCAGCAGTTTTGGGACAGGGGCAAGATCACCCCTCCACTTT	CASSFGTGARSPLHF
-	TRBJ2-1	TRBV28	TRBD2	TGTGCCAGCAGCTCTGGAGCGGGAGGGTTGGATGAGCAGTTCTTC	CASSSGAGGLDEQFF
-	TRBJ1-2	TRBV6-6	-	TGTGCCAGCGAGGAAAGGGAGGACTATGGCTACACCTTC	CASEEREDYGYTF
once	TRBJ2-5	TRBV7-9	TRBD1	TGTGCCAGCAGCTTAGGAGGACAGGGGGTATTCGAAGAGACCCAGTACTTC	CASSLGGQGVFEETQYF
-	TRBJ2-3	TRBV28	-	TGTGCCAGCAGCCAAAGGCAGAGGGCCCCAGATACGCAGTATTTT	CASSQRQRAPDTQYF
-	TRBJ2-7	TRBV10-1	-	TGCGCCAGCAGTGAGCGGCTAGACCCCTACGAGCAGTACTTC	CASSERLDPYEQYF
-	TRBJ1-1	TRBV4-1	TRBD1	TGCGCCAGCAGCTCCGGACAGGGGTTTAGCACTGAAGCTTTCTTT	CASSSGQGFSTEAFF
-	TRBJ1-1	TRBV28	TRBD1	TGTGCCAGCAGTGAGGAGGACAGGGGGTCCGCTGAAGCTTTCTTT	CASSEEDRGSAEAFF
-	TRBJ1-6	TRBV6-4	-	TGTGCCAGCACGAACCTATGGTATAATTCACCCCTCCACTTT	CASTNLWYNSPLHF
-	TRBJ1-4	TRBV2	-	TGTGCCAGCCAAGGGTTCCGGCAGGGAAGGGATGAAAAACTGTTTTTT	CASQGFRQGRDEKLFF
-	TRBJ2-7	TRBV4-1	-	TGCGCCAGCAGCCAGGGGGGTTCCTACGAGCAGTACTTC	CASSQGGSYEQYF
-	TRBJ1-1	TRBV27	-	TGTGCCAGCAGTCCAATCCCCGGGGGGCGAGGGGCTTTCTTT	CASSPIPGGRGAFF
-	TRBJ2-3	TRBV6-5	-	TGTGCCAGCAGTTACTGGGGGGTGGGCCTCGATACGCAGTATTTT	CASSYWGVGLDTQYF
few	TRBJ1-5	TRBV10-2	TRBD1	TGCGCCAGCAGTGACCAGACAGGGAAGCATCCCCAGCATTTT	CASSDQTGKHPQHF
-	TRBJ2-3	TRBV27	TRBD2	TGTGCCAGCAGCCTGACTAGCGGGAGGGCGGCGGATACGCAGTATTTT	CASSLTSGRAADTQYF
few	TRBJ2-7	TRBV21-1	-	TGTGCCAGCAGCAAGACAGGCTACGAGCAGTACTTC	CASSKTGYEQYF
-	TRBJ2-1	TRBV28	-	TGTGCCAGCATGCCGGAGCGGGCAATCTACAATGAGCAGTTCTTC	CASMPERAIYNEQFF
-	TRBJ1-2	TRBV6-4	TRBD1	TGTGCCAGCAGTGACTCGGCTGGACAGGGGGGAGGCTACACCTTC	CASSDSAGQGGGYTF
-	TRBJ2-1	TRBV27	TRBD2	TGTGCCAGCAGTCACAAGCGGGAGGGCCTCAATGAGCAGTTCTTC	CASSHKREGLNEQFF
-	TRBJ2-5	TRBV7-2	-	TGTGCCAGCAGTTTGGAATGGGGGCCGGAGACCCAGTACTTC	CASSLEWGPETQYF
-	TRBJ1-2	TRBV15	-	TGTGCCACCAGCAGAGATAGACAGCTGCTCGCGGGCTACACCTTC	CATSRDRQLLAGYTF
-	TRBJ2-1	TRBV27	TRBD1	TGTGCCAGCAGTATCGGGACAGCTGGAAATGAGCAGTTCTTC	CASSIGTAGNEQFF
-	TRBJ1-1	TRBV7-8	TRBD1	TGTGCCAGCAGACAGGGGTTGAACACTGAAGCTTTCTTT	CASRQGLNTEAFF
-	TRBJ1-1	TRBV27	TRBD1	TGTGCCAGCAGATCAAGACAGGGGCTGAACACTGAAGCTTTCTTT	CASRSRQGLNTEAFF
-	TRBJ1-2	TRBV9	-	TGTGCCAGCACCAGTTGGGGGAGGGCAACTTCCTTC	CASTSWGRATSF
-	TRBJ2-5	TRBV27	TRBD2	TGTGCCAGCAGTTTAGACCAGCGGGGATTCGTGGAGACCCAGTACTTC	CASSLDQRGFVETQYF
-	TRBJ2-1	TRBV28	TRBD2	TGTGCCAGCAGGACCTCTAGCGGGGGCCACTCCTACAATGAGCAGTTCTTC	CASRTSSGGHSYNEQFF
-	TRBJ2-1	TRBV13	-	TGTGCCAGCAGCTTAGCCGGGGACAATAATGAGCAGTTCTTC	CASSLAGDNNEQFF